These 13 T cell receptor beta chains were sequenced from one sample in a study of blood T cells in healthy people across ages. Primed by a sample-barcoded 5' primer and a J-beta primer mix, a second PCR proceeded for about 7 to 12 cycles. TCRdb analysed the 5' RACE reads with MiXCR anew, one entry per CDR3 protein. The sample shows around 940,000 distinct CDR3 sequences, roughly 51% of them seen only once. The sample comprised blood. The source is a woman in her sixties in good health.

Regarding this clonotype: The junction departs from the called germline gene at one end, perhaps through a read error. This sequence joins TRBV27 and TRBJ2-1; the D gene is possibly TRBD2 (6 bases). The germline V gene has CDR1 MNHEY and CDR2 SMNVEV (reference sequence). CDR3 length equals 14 residues. The CDR3 is CANSPRDLGLEQFF. The CDR3 region has the DNA TGTGCCAACAGTCCCCGGGACTTGGGTCTGGAGCAGTTCTTC.

This clonotype was observed a few times. The V gene is TRBV4-1, the J gene TRBJ2-7, with 9 bases lining up with TRBD1. Losses at the gene ends were 6 bases for V and 2 bases for J; bases not matched to a gene: 11. Germline CDR1 is MGHRA and CDR2 is YSYEKL. The CDR3 spans 16 residues. CDR3 bases: TGCGCCAGCAGTTACACGCGGACAGGGGATGCCTACGAGCAGTACTTC. Protein sequence: CASSYTRTGDAYEQYF.

V gene TRBV20-1 combines with J gene TRBJ2-7, with D unresolved. Germline V CDR1 and CDR2: DFQATT, SNEGSKA (reference sequence). The CDR3 runs 14 residues. V lost 6 bases to trimming and J lost 0 bases, with 15 bases between them. CDR3: CSATDDGRSYEQYF. CDR3 DNA sequence: TGCAGTGCCACAGACGACGGACGCTCCTACGAGCAGTACTTC.

This chain joins TRBV3-1 and TRBJ1-2; unclear D gene. Deletions cut 4 bases from V and 6 bases from J, with 12 bases between. The CDR3 has 13 amino acids. The V gene's germline CDR1 is LGHDT and CDR2 YNNKEL (reference sequence). This CDR3 is CASSRKQRDGYTF. CDR3 in DNA: TGTGCCAGCAGCCGGAAGCAGCGAGATGGCTACACCTTC.

There are a few counts of this clonotype. The rearrangement joins TRBV29-1 to TRBJ2-7, with 7 bases that match TRBD2. V lost 5 bases and J lost 3; bases outside the gene matches: 13. Germline V gene sequence: CDR1 SQVTM, CDR2 ANQGSEA. This CDR3 is 15 amino acids long. CDR3 residues: CSVSRGERRVYEQYF. The CDR3, as DNA: TGCAGCGTTTCCCGGGGGGAGCGGAGGGTCTACGAGCAGTACTTC.

V gene TRBV10-2 combines with J gene TRBJ2-3, with a tentative D call TRBD2 (6 bases). V gave up 7 bases and J gave up 0 bases, with 17 bases separating them. The CDR3 sequence is 16 residues long. In germline, CDR1 is WSHSY, CDR2 SAAADI. The DNA for the CDR3 is TGCGCCAGCATTTCGGGGCTAGCGCACAGCACAGATACGCAGTATTTT. It is translated as CASISGLAHSTDTQYF.

The V gene is TRBV30, the J gene TRBJ1-4; D is unresolved. The germline V and J ends were trimmed by 3 bases and 5 bases, with 10 bases remaining between them. The CDR3 totals 13 residues. The V gene's germline CDR1 is GTSNPN and CDR2 SVGIG (reference sequence). CDR3 DNA: TGTGCCTGGAGGGACGGTGGAAATGAAAAACTGTTTTTT. Amino acid sequence: CAWRDGGNEKLFF.

In this sample, this clonotype turned up many times. The chain has TRBV29-1 and TRBJ2-4; TRBD1 might be the D (6 bases). Deletions cut 6 bases from V and 6 bases from J, with 12 bases between. CDR3 length: 12 residues. Germline V lookup: CDR1 SQVTM, CDR2 ANQGSEA. The CDR3 protein is CSVGQTVNIQYF. CDR3 nucleotides: TGCAGCGTCGGACAGACAGTAAACATTCAGTACTTC.

The rearrangement links TRBV5-1 to TRBJ1-1; 9 bases line up with TRBD1. Germline-derived CDR1 and CDR2 are SGHRS and YFSETQ. Losses at the gene ends were 1 base for V and 7 bases for J; bases not matched to a gene: 8. The CDR3 runs 15 residues. The CDR3 sequence is CASSLIQGAGGEAFF. In nucleotides, the CDR3 is TGCGCCAGCAGCTTGATACAGGGGGCAGGGGGTGAAGCTTTCTTT.

V usage is TRBV10-2 and J usage is TRBJ2-7, with 7 bases that match TRBD2. CDR1 is WSHSY, CDR2 SAAADI, per germline. The junction had 5 bases not matched to a gene; V was cut back by 2 bases and J by 4 bases. The CDR3 loop spans 14 amino acids. CDR3 sequence (DNA): TGCGCCAGCAGTGAGGCGGGAGCTTTTTACGAGCAGTACTTC. Amino acids: CASSEAGAFYEQYF.

The V call is TRBV29-1, the J call TRBJ2-3; perhaps TRBD2 as D (5 bases). The CDR3 spans 10 residues. Trimming pared 6 bases from V and 8 bases from J, leaving 9 bases between. Germline values: CDR1 SQVTM, CDR2 ANQGSEA. The CDR3 nucleotides read TGCAGCGTCTATGCGGGTACGCAGTATTTT. Translation: CSVYAGTQYF.

This chain joins TRBV4-1 and TRBJ1-6, with D possibly being TRBD1 (5 bases). CDR1 is MGHRA, CDR2 YSYEKL, per germline. The CDR3 contains 16 residues. Trimming took 0 bases from V and 7 from J, leaving 13 bases between them. The DNA of the CDR3 is TGCGCCAGCAGCCAAGAAGCAACAGGCGTAAATTCACCCCTCCACTTT. Residues: CASSQEATGVNSPLHF.

CDR3 DNA: TGTGCCAGCAGTTTTGGGGGGTATGAAAAACTGTTTTTT. Amino acid sequence: CASSFGGYEKLFF. The V call is TRBV28, the J call TRBJ1-4, with D tentatively TRBD1 (5 bases). V gave up 3 bases and J gave up 6 bases, with 8 bases separating them. The CDR3 spans 13 residues. The germline CDR1 and CDR2 sequences are MDHEN and SYDVKM.